The rows below give T cell receptor beta chains drawn from one sample of a study of blood T cell repertoires in COVID-19. TCRdb's copy holds only in-frame clones and misses some; the assay was immunoSEQ multiplex PCR. Of about 250,000 clones in the sample, 86% are singletons; the top ten hold about 1.7%. The material sequenced was PBMCs or T cells enriched from blood (not recorded which). All receptors come from a middle-aged man who had recovered from COVID-19. Both conserved end residues are part of each CDR3. The order of the fields is D gene, clone size, J gene, V gene, CDR3 protein, CDR3 DNA. The D gene is left open where the match is weak. Expanded clones are given a class, and other clones once, few, many or no size at all.

. . TRBJ2-2 TRBV12-3/TRBV12-4 CASSLRETGELFF TGTGCCAGCAGTTTAAGAGAGACCGGGGAGCTGTTTTTT
. . TRBJ1-3 TRBV5-1 CASSLGAGGNTIYF TGCGCCAGCAGCTTAGGTGCAGGAGGAAACACCATATATTTT
. . TRBJ2-6 TRBV6-4 CASSERFSGANVLTF TGTGCCAGCAGTGAGCGGTTCTCTGGGGCCAACGTCCTGACTTTC
TRBD1 . TRBJ2-3 TRBV12-5 CASGTGVTDTQYF TGTGCTAGTGGAACAGGGGTTACAGATACGCAGTATTTT
TRBD1 . TRBJ2-2 TRBV10-3 CASQGAQTGELFF TGTGCCTCTCAGGGGGCGCAAACCGGGGAGCTGTTTTTT
. . TRBJ2-7 TRBV4-1 CASSSSQGSYEQYF TGCGCCAGCAGCTCCTCACAGGGCTCCTACGAGCAGTACTTC
TRBD1 . TRBJ1-3 TRBV7-2 CASSEGTGGGNTIYF TGTGCCAGCAGCGAAGGGACAGGGGGTGGAAACACCATATATTTT
. . TRBJ1-4 TRBV3-1/TRBV3-2 CASSQGGNEKLFF TGTGCCAGCAGCCAAGGGGGCAATGAAAAACTGTTTTTT
. once TRBJ2-7 TRBV4-3 CASSPREGLPYEQYF TGCGCCAGCAGCCCACGGGAAGGACTGCCGTACGAGCAGTACTTC
. . TRBJ2-1 TRBV7-2 CASSPFHNEQFF TGTGCCAGCAGCCCTTTTCACAATGAGCAGTTCTTC
. . TRBJ1-5 TRBV7-3 CASSLTSGQPQHF TGTGCCAGCAGCTTAACTTCGGGTCAGCCCCAGCATTTT
TRBD2 . TRBJ2-1 TRBV5-1 CASSLVAGGSNEQFF TGCGCCAGCAGCTTAGTAGCGGGAGGCTCCAATGAGCAGTTCTTC
. . TRBJ2-7 TRBV12-3/TRBV12-4 CASSESTSIEQYF TGTGCCAGCAGTGAATCTACCTCTATCGAGCAGTACTTC
TRBD2 . TRBJ2-7 TRBV4-1 CASSQVEAGSSYEQYF TGCGCCAGCAGCCAAGTAGAAGCGGGAAGCTCCTACGAGCAGTACTTC
TRBD1 . TRBJ1-5 TRBV4-1 CASSSITGGAQPQHF TGCGCCAGCAGCTCTATCACAGGGGGCGCCCAGCCCCAGCATTTT
TRBD1 . TRBJ1-6 TRBV9 CASSYGYTGTGGSPLHF TGTGCCAGCAGCTATGGCTATACCGGGACAGGGGGTTCACCCCTCCACTTT
. . TRBJ2-1 TRBV28 CASTLVAYNEQFF TGTGCCAGCACCCTAGTGGCTTACAATGAGCAGTTCTTC
. . TRBJ1-2 TRBV12-3/TRBV12-4 CASSLGAVFGYTF TGTGCCAGCAGTTTAGGGGCAGTGTTTGGCTACACCTTC
TRBD2 . TRBJ2-5 TRBV6-5 CASRPGGAWGTQYF TGTGCCAGCAGGCCCGGGGGGGCCTGGGGGACCCAGTACTTC
. once TRBJ1-4 TRBV15 CATSTGRVGYNEKLFF TGTGCCACCAGCACCGGGAGGGTGGGCTATAATGAAAAACTGTTTTTT
TRBD1 . TRBJ1-5 TRBV19 CASTVDRAGQPQHF TGTGCCAGTACCGTCGACAGGGCGGGCCAGCCCCAGCATTTT
. . TRBJ2-7 TRBV6-1 CASSERQPIPYEQYF TGTGCCAGCAGTGAACGACAGCCGATTCCCTACGAGCAGTACTTC
TRBD1 . TRBJ1-2 TRBV28 CATPGGAGYTF TGTGCCACCCCAGGGGGCGCGGGCTACACCTTC
. . TRBJ2-1 TRBV2 CASSELLGAYNEQFF TGTGCCAGCAGTGAGCTATTGGGAGCCTACAATGAGCAGTTCTTC
. . TRBJ1-2 TRBV7-9 CASSLIAGAGSGYGYTF TGTGCCAGCAGCTTGATCGCCGGGGCGGGGAGCGGCTATGGCTACACCTTC
. . TRBJ1-2 TRBV30 CAWSVATNYGYTF TGTGCCTGGAGTGTAGCCACGAACTATGGCTACACCTTC
. few TRBJ2-7 TRBV14 CASSPRAGMGYEQYF TGTGCCAGCAGCCCCAGGGCGGGGATGGGCTACGAGCAGTACTTC
TRBD2 . TRBJ2-7 TRBV7-9 CASSLVSGRSYEQYF TGTGCCAGCAGCTTAGTTAGCGGGAGGTCCTACGAGCAGTACTTC
TRBD1 . TRBJ2-1 TRBV6-2/TRBV6-3 CASSYGTAEGDEQFF TGTGCCAGCAGTTACGGGACAGCTGAGGGTGATGAGCAGTTCTTC
. . TRBJ2-7 TRBV7-2 CASSINLGVGEQYF TGTGCCAGCAGCATCAACCTGGGAGTGGGGGAGCAGTACTTC
TRBD1 . TRBJ1-2 TRBV30 CAWAVWGTGGYTF TGTGCCTGGGCGGTTTGGGGGACAGGGGGCTACACCTTC
. . TRBJ2-1 TRBV19 CASRPTGSSEQFF TGTGCCAGTAGGCCCACGGGGTCCAGTGAGCAGTTCTTC
. . TRBJ1-1 TRBV14 CASSQTGPAGAFF TGTGCCAGCAGCCAAACAGGGCCCGCTGGAGCTTTCTTT
. . TRBJ2-7 TRBV3-1/TRBV3-2 CASSPSDRGYEQYF TGTGCCAGCAGCCCTTCCGACCGAGGCTACGAGCAGTACTTC
TRBD2 . TRBJ2-3 TRBV5-4 CASSFGLAVSTDTQYF TGTGCCAGCAGCTTCGGACTAGCGGTTAGCACAGATACGCAGTATTTT
. . TRBJ1-6 TRBV11-2 CASSVRALGNSPLHF TGTGCCAGCAGCGTCCGAGCCTTGGGCAATTCACCCCTCCACTTT
. . TRBJ2-5 TRBV29-1 CSVAAGWKGETQYF TGCAGCGTTGCGGCAGGGTGGAAGGGGGAGACCCAGTACTTC
. . TRBJ1-6 TRBV4-1 CASSQESVSAGSVYNSPLHF TGCGCCAGCAGCCAAGAGTCCGTTAGTGCAGGAAGTGTGTATAATTCACCCCTCCACTTT
TRBD1 . TRBJ2-7 TRBV19 CASSTRTGGYEQYF TGTGCCAGTAGTACCAGGACAGGGGGCTACGAGCAGTACTTC
. . TRBJ2-1 TRBV9 CASSARDNYNEQFF TGTGCCAGCAGCGCCCGGGACAACTACAATGAGCAGTTCTTC
TRBD1 once TRBJ2-7 TRBV7-2 CASSNDRGYYEQYF TGTGCCAGCAGCAATGACAGGGGATACTACGAGCAGTACTTC
TRBD2 . TRBJ2-3 TRBV27 CASRAAGGFDTQYF TGTGCCAGCAGGGCGGCGGGAGGGTTTGATACGCAGTATTTT
TRBD2 . TRBJ2-3 TRBV9 CASSEHAGTSGGDTQYF TGTGCCAGCAGCGAACATGCGGGGACTAGCGGGGGGGATACGCAGTATTTT
. . TRBJ1-1 TRBV11-2 CASSLAQVMNTEAFF TGTGCCAGCAGCTTAGCTCAGGTCATGAACACTGAAGCTTTCTTT